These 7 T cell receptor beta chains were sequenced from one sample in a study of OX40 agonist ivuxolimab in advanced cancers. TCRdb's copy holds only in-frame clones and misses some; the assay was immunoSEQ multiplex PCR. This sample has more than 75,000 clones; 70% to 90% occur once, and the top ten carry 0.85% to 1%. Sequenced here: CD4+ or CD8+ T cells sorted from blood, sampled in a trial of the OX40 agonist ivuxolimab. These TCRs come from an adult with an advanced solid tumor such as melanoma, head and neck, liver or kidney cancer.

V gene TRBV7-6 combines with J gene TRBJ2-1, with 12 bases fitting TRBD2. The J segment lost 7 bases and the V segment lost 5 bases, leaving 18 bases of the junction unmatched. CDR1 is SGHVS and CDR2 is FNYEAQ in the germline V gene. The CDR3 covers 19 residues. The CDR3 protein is CASSQTRRGSSGRGNEQFF. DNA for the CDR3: TGTGCCAGCAGCCAGACCCGGCGCGGTTCTAGCGGGAGGGGGAATGAGCAGTTCTTC.

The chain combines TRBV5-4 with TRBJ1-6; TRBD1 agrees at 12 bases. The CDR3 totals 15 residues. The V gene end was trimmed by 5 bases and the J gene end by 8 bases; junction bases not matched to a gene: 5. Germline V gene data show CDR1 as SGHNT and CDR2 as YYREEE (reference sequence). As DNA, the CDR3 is TGTGCCAGCAGAACCGGGACAGGGGGCGATTCACCCCTCCACTTT. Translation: CASRTGTGGDSPLHF.

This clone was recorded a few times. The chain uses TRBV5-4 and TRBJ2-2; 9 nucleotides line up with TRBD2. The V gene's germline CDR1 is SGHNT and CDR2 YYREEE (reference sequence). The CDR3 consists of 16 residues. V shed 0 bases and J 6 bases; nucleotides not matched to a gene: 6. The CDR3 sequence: CASSLGEGGRAGELFF. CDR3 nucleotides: TGTGCCAGCAGCTTGGGAGAAGGCGGGAGGGCCGGGGAGCTGTTTTTT.

The CDR3: CASSPLLDGDGYTF. The CDR3 nucleotides read TGTGCCAGCTCACCATTGTTAGATGGGGATGGCTACACCTTC. This chain uses TRBV18 with TRBJ1-2; D is unclear. The V and J ends lost 2 bases and 6 bases respectively, with 13 bases between them. The CDR3 totals 14 residues. Germline V CDR1 and CDR2: KGHSH, LQKENI.

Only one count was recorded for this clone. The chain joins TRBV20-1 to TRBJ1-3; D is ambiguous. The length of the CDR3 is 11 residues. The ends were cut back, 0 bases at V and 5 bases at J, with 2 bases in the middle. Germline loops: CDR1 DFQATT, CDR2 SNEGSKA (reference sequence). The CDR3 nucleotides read TGCAGTGCTAGAGACAGAAACACCATATATTTT. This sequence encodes CSARDRNTIYF.

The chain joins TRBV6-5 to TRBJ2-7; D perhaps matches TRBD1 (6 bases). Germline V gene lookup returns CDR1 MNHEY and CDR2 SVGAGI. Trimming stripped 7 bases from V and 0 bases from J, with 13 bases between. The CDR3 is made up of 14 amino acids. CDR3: CASTPGQASYEQYF. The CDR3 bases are TGTGCCAGCACTCCGGGACAAGCCTCCTACGAGCAGTACTTC.

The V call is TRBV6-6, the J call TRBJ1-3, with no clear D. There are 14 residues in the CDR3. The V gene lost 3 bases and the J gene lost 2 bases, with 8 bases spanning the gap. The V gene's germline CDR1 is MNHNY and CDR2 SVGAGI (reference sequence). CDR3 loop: CASSYKNPGNTIYF. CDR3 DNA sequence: TGTGCCAGCAGTTATAAGAACCCTGGAAACACCATATATTTT.